A selection of T cell receptor beta chains follows, all from one sample in a study of cytomegalovirus exposure and HLA in healthy donors. Generated by immunoSEQ multiplex PCR, the TCRdb table keeps only in-frame clones and is missing some. The table for this sample gives 150,000 or so clones. Specimen: PBMCs. Every receptor here comes from a woman aged 60-75 years in good health and CMV-seronegative. The CDR3 runs from the conserved cysteine through the conserved F or W. D genes are given only for firm matches.

CDR3nt,CDR3aa,v_gene,d_gene,j_gene
TGCAGCGTTGCCGCACGGGGGGGCCGGGAGACCCAGTACTTC,CSVAARGGRETQYF,TRBV29-1,TRBD2,TRBJ2-5
TGTGCCACCAGCGGAGCGGGTGGGGGGGCATGGGGGCAGCCCCAGCATTTT,CATSGAGGGAWGQPQHF,TRBV15,.,TRBJ1-5
TGTGCCAGTAGTAATGCCTACAGGGGAGCCAAAAACATTCAGTACTTC,CASSNAYRGAKNIQYF,TRBV19,TRBD1,TRBJ2-4
TGTGCCAGCAGTGAGGGTAGGACAGGGCTCCAAGAGACCCAGTACTTC,CASSEGRTGLQETQYF,TRBV25-1,TRBD1,TRBJ2-5
TGCGCCAGCAGTAGACAGGGCGGCGGCTACGAGCAGTACTTC,CASSRQGGGYEQYF,TRBV5-1,TRBD1,TRBJ2-7
TGTGCCAGCAGGGCTTCGACAGGGGATGGAGAGACCCAGTACTTC,CASRASTGDGETQYF,TRBV27,TRBD1,TRBJ2-5
TGCGCCAGCAGCCCCGCTATCGGGGGGGCCGACGAGCAGTACTTC,CASSPAIGGADEQYF,TRBV5-1,TRBD2,TRBJ2-7
TGTGCCAGCAGCTTAGCCGGGACAGGGGCCCACGAGCAGTACTTC,CASSLAGTGAHEQYF,TRBV7-9,TRBD1,TRBJ2-7
TGTGCCAGCAGCTTAAACCCAGGACAGGGGGCCACTGGAAACACCATATATTTT,CASSLNPGQGATGNTIYF,TRBV9,TRBD1,TRBJ1-3
TGTGCCAGCAGTGAAGGGGGCAGAAGGTCACCCCTCCACTTT,CASSEGGRRSPLHF,TRBV2,.,TRBJ1-6
TGTGCCAGCAGTTATCCAGGCTACGAGCAGTACTTC,CASSYPGYEQYF,TRBV6-6,.,TRBJ2-7
TGTGCCAGCAGCTTAGAGGATCGGGGGTCCCAGCATTTT,CASSLEDRGSQHF,TRBV11-2,.,TRBJ1-5
TGCAGCGTTGAAGACGGGCCAGGGGGCCGTGACTATGGCTACACCTTC,CSVEDGPGGRDYGYTF,TRBV29-1,TRBD1,TRBJ1-2
TGTGCCAGCATCCTCACGCAGGGATCGCTAGCGGGAAGAATGGATGAGCAGTTCTTC,CASILTQGSLAGRMDEQFF,TRBV7-8,TRBD2,TRBJ2-1
TGTGCCAGCAGCTCCCTAGCGGGGGGGGTCTACGAGCAGTACTTC,CASSSLAGGVYEQYF,TRBV7-8,TRBD2,TRBJ2-7
TGCGCCAGCAGGAGGTCAGTACGAAATGAGCAGTTCTTC,CASRRSVRNEQFF,TRBV5-1,.,TRBJ2-1
TGTGCCAGCAGCGTAAAGTGGAGCCAAGAGACCCAGTACTTC,CASSVKWSQETQYF,TRBV11-2,.,TRBJ2-5
TGTGCCAGCAGTTTGGACAGGGCCCGATCCTACGAGCAGTACTTC,CASSLDRARSYEQYF,TRBV27,TRBD1,TRBJ2-7
TGTGCCAGCAGTTTCCTTGGGGCATCTCTTGAAGCTTTCTTT,CASSFLGASLEAFF,TRBV5-8,.,TRBJ1-1
TGTGCCAGCAGGTCACAATCTAGCGAGCAGTACTTC,CASRSQSSEQYF,TRBV6-5,.,TRBJ2-7
TGTGCCAGCAGCCAAGGTCTCAGTCCAGATACGCAGTATTTT,CASSQGLSPDTQYF,TRBV14,.,TRBJ2-3
TGTGCCACCAGCAGAGATCTTCAGGTAACCTACGAGCAGTACTTC,CATSRDLQVTYEQYF,TRBV15,.,TRBJ2-7
TGCAGCGTTTTGGCGGGTAGCTACGAGCAGTACTTC,CSVLAGSYEQYF,TRBV29-1,.,TRBJ2-7
TGTGCCAGCAGCCTTCCCCAGGGGACCATGAACACTGAAGCTTTCTTT,CASSLPQGTMNTEAFF,TRBV14,.,TRBJ1-1
TGTGCCAGCAGTGACAGGAATCAGCCCCAGCATTTT,CASSDRNQPQHF,TRBV2,.,TRBJ1-5
TGTGCCTGGAGTGGGGACAGGGAGGAAAAACTGTTTTTT,CAWSGDREEKLFF,TRBV30,TRBD1,TRBJ1-4
TGTGCTAGTGGTTGGGACAGGGGACAGCCCCAGCATTTT,CASGWDRGQPQHF,TRBV12-5,TRBD1,TRBJ1-5
TGTGCCAGCAGCCAAGATATAGAAGAGGGGACTAGCGGGGGTCCCGGCTCCTACGAGCAGTACTTC,CASSQDIEEGTSGGPGSYEQYF,TRBV14,TRBD2,TRBJ2-7
TGTGCCACCAGCAGAGGTTCCGAGTACCCGGGGGGGTACGAGCAGTACTTC,CATSRGSEYPGGYEQYF,TRBV15,TRBD2,TRBJ2-7
TGTGCCAGCAGCTACAGCGGGGGGGCAAACAATGAGCAGTTCTTC,CASSYSGGANNEQFF,TRBV7-3,TRBD2,TRBJ2-1
TGTGCCAGCAGCTTCTCCAGGGTCACCGGGGAGCTGTTTTTT,CASSFSRVTGELFF,TRBV11-2,.,TRBJ2-2
TGTGCCAGTAGGAGGGGACTGGACGCGGATACGCAGTATTTT,CASRRGLDADTQYF,TRBV19,.,TRBJ2-3